This TCR beta chain was captured by sequencing in a study of blood T cell repertoires in COVID-19. Study context: T cells, B-cell-depleted T cells, or PBMCs supplied cDNA or gDNA.

Some clones are missing from TCRdb's copy, which holds only in-frame ones; the method was immunoSEQ multiplex PCR. The data show a few hundred thousand clones, with 85% to 90% seen just once and over 7.5% held by the top ten. Researchers sorted participants into cohorts using their self-reported clinical history. Symptom resolution, clearance, or two negative PCRs marked the recovered donors of Cohort 3. Per the germline V gene, CDR1 is SGHTA and CDR2 is FQGNSA. V dropped 1 base and J dropped 5 bases, with 11 bases sitting between them. The CDR3 has 14 residues. Specimen: PBMCs or T cells enriched from blood (not recorded which). The sequence was collected from a man between 40 and 49 years old who had recovered from COVID-19. The rearrangement joins TRBV7-2 to TRBJ1-2, with D tentatively TRBD1 (6 bases). CDR3 nucleotide sequence: TGTGCCAGCAGCTTAGTACAGGGCGGATATGGCTACACCTTC. This translates into CASSLVQGGYGYTF. The variable domain in full, completed from reference TRBV7-2 and TRBJ1-2, reads GAGVSQSPSNKVTEKGKDVELRCDPISGHTALYWYRQSLGQGLEFLIYFQGNSAPDKSGLPSDRFSAERTGGSVSTLTIQRTQQEDSAVYLCASSLVQGGYGYTFGSGTRLTVV.